This T cell receptor beta chain came from a study of technical replicates of blood from a handful of donors. Here immunoSEQ multiplex PCR was the method, and the copy in TCRdb shows in-frame clones only, minus some. This table holds about 86,000 clones, under 96% found once. In germline, CDR1 is SGHKS, CDR2 YYEKEE (reference sequence). Losses at the gene ends were 2 bases for V and 6 bases for J; bases not matched to a gene: 4. This CDR3 spans 13 amino acids. The sequenced sample was T cells isolated from PBMCs. This receptor was taken from a human donor in good health. This rearrangement joins TRBV5-5 to TRBJ1-1; the match to TRBD1 covers 7 bases. CDR3: CASSFDRAAEAFF. The CDR3 nucleotides read TGTGCCAGCAGCTTCGACAGGGCTGCTGAAGCTTTCTTT.